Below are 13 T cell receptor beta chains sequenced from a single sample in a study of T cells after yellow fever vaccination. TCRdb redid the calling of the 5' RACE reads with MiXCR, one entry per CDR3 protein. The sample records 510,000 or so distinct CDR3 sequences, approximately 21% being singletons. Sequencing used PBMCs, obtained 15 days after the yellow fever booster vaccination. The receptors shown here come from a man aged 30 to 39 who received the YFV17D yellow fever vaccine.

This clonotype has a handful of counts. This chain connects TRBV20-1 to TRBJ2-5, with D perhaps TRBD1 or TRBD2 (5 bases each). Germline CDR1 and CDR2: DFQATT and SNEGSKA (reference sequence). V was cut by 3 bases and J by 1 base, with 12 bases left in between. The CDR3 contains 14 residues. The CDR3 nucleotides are TGCAGTGCTAGTGGGAGAAGGGGCCAAGAGACCCAGTACTTC. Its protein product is CSASGRRGQETQYF.

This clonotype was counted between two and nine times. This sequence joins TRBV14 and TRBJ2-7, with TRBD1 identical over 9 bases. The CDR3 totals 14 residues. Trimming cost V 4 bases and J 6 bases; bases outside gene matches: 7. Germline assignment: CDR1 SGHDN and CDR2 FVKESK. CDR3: CASSLGQGFSEQYF. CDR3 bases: TGTGCCAGCAGCCTGGGACAGGGTTTCAGCGAGCAGTACTTC.

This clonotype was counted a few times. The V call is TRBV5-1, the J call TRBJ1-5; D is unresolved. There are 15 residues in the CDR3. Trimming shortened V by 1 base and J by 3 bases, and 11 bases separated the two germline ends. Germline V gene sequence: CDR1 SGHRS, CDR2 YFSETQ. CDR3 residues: CASSLFSGINQPQHF. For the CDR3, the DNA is TGCGCCAGCAGCTTGTTTTCGGGGATCAATCAGCCCCAGCATTTT. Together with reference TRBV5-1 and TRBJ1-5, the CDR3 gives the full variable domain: KAGVTQTPRYLIKTRGQQVTLSCSPISGHRSVSWYQQTPGQGLQFLFEYFSETQRNKGNFPGRFSGRQFSNSRSEMNVSTLELGDSALYLCASSLFSGINQPQHFGDGTRLSIL.

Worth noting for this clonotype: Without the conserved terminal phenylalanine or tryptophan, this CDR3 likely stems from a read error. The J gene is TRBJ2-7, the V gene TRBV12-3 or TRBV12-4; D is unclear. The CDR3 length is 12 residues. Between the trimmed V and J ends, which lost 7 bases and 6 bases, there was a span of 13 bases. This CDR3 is CASTSEAPEQYC. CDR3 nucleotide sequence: TGTGCCAGCACCTCCGAGGCCCCCGAGCAGTACTGC.

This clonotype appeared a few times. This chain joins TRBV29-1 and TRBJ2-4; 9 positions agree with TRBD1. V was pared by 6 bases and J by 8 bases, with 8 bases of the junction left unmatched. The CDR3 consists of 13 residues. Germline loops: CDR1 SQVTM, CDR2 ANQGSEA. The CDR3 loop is CSVTGTGSYIQYF. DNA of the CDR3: TGCAGCGTAACCGGGACAGGGTCTTACATTCAGTACTTC.

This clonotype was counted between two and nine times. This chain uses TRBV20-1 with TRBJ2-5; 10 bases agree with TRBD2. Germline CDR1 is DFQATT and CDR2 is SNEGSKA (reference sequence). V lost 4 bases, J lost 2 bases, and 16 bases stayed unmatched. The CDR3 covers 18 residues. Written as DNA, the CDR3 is TGCAGTGCTACCCTTGGACTAGCGGAAGCGTACTTACAAGAGACCCAGTACTTC. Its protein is CSATLGLAEAYLQETQYF.

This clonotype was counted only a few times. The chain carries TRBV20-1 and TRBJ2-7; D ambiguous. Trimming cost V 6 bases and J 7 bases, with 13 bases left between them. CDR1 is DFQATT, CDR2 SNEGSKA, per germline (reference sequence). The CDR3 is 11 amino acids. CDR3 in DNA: TGCAGTGCGCCCCTCGTTGGTGAGCAGTACTTC. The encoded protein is CSAPLVGEQYF.

CDR3 nucleotide sequence: TGTGCCAGCAGCCCACCTTCAGGGGTCCATGAGCAGTTCTTC. Its protein is CASSPPSGVHEQFF. V and J are TRBV7-2 and TRBJ2-1, with a possible D match to TRBD1 (6 bases). V was shortened by 5 bases and J by 8 bases, with 16 bases between the two germline ends. Germline V CDR1 and CDR2: SGHTA, FQGNSA. This CDR3 has 14 residues.

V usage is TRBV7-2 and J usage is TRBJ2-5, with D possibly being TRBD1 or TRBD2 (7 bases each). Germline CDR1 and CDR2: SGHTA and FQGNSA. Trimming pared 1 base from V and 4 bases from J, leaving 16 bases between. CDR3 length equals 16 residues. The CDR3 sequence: CASSLDWTRGRETQYF. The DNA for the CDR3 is TGTGCCAGCAGCTTAGACTGGACTAGGGGGCGAGAGACCCAGTACTTC. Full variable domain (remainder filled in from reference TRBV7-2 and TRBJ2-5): GAGVSQSPSNKVTEKGKDVELRCDPISGHTALYWYRQSLGQGLEFLIYFQGNSAPDKSGLPSDRFSAERTGGSVSTLTIQRTQQEDSAVYLCASSLDWTRGRETQYFGPGTRLLVL.

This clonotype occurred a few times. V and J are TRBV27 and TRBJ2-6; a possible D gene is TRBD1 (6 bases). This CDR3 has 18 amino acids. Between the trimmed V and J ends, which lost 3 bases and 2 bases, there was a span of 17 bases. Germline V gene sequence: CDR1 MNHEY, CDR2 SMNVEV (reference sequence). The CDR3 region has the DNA TGTGCCAGCAGTTTCGACAGGCTTGCCGCGGCTGGGGCCAACGTCCTGACTTTC. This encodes CASSFDRLAAAGANVLTF.

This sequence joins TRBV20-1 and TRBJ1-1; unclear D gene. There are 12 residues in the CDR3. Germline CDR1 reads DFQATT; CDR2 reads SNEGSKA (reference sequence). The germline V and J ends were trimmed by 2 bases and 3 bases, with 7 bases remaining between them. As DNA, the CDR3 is TGCAGTGCTAGAAGCGGGCACACTGAAGCTTTCTTT. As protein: CSARSGHTEAFF.

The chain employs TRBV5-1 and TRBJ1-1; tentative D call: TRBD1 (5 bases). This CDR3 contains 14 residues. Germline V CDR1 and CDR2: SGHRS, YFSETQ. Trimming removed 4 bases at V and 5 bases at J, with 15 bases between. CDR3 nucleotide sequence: TGCGCCAGCAGCCCGGCCGGGGGTAAGACTGAAGCTTTCTTT. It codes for CASSPAGGKTEAFF.

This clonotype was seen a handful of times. The CDR3 nucleotides are TGTGCCAGCAGCCAAAAGGACAGGGCAGGCTACGAGCAGTACTTC. Translating gives CASSQKDRAGYEQYF. The chain employs TRBV16 and TRBJ2-7, with 8 bases matching TRBD1. Germline CDR1 is KGHSY and CDR2 is FQNENV. V lost 2 bases and J lost 3; bases outside the gene matches: 6. This CDR3 region has 15 residues.